These 27 T cell receptor beta chains came from one sample sequenced in a study of cytomegalovirus exposure and HLA in healthy donors (dated by TCRdb to 2015 to 2018). The protocol used for the library was the immunoSEQ multiplex PCR assay. The table comes from immuneACCESS by way of TCRdb, which keeps in-frame sequences with V and J called. Part of the clones is missing from these tables; in studies checked, under half for an unresolved V gene and the rest for unknown reasons. Here the sample has under 400,000 clones; roughly 88% occur a single time. The ten largest clones capture around 0.88% of the sample. Source material: PBMCs. Receptor source: a young man in good health and CMV-seronegative.

In nucleotides, the CDR3 is TGTGCCAGCAGCTTAGATGACTTCCCGGTTTCCTACGAGCAGTACTTC. It is translated as CASSLDDFPVSYEQYF. V usage is TRBV7-8 and J usage is TRBJ2-7; D gene unclear. The germline V gene encodes CDR1 SGHVS and CDR2 FQNEAQ. Trimming took 1 base from V and 1 from J, leaving 14 bases between them. The CDR3 is 16 amino acids.

As to this clone: At the DNA level, this CDR3 is encoded by other sequences in the same sample as well. The chain carries TRBV9 and TRBJ2-7; D is unresolved. Germline V gene data show CDR1 as SGDLS and CDR2 as YYNGEE. The CDR3 totals 15 residues. The V gene lost 0 bases and the J gene lost 0 bases, with 10 bases spanning the gap. CDR3 sequence: CASSVGQASSYEQYF. The CDR3 bases are TGTGCCAGCAGCGTAGGGCAGGCCTCCTCCTACGAGCAGTACTTC.

The CDR3 nucleotides are TGTGCCAGCAGCTCGGGACATCTAAGAGGTTCACCCCTCCACTTT. Its translation is CASSSGHLRGSPLHF. The rearrangement links TRBV7-9 to TRBJ1-6, with TRBD1 as a possible D gene (6 bases). The germline V gene has CDR1 SEHNR and CDR2 FQNEAQ (reference sequence). This CDR3 comprises 15 residues. V lost 4 bases, J lost 9 bases, and 16 bases lay in between.

V gene TRBV27 combines with J gene TRBJ2-3, with 8 bases that match TRBD1. Germline lookup yields CDR1 MNHEY and CDR2 SMNVEV (reference sequence). Losses at the gene ends were 0 bases for V and 3 bases for J; bases not matched to a gene: 11. This CDR3 contains 18 residues. The CDR3 region has the DNA TGTGCCAGCAGTTTATCCACATACAGGGGGATTGGGACAGATACGCAGTATTTT. Amino acids: CASSLSTYRGIGTDTQYF.

The rearrangement uses TRBV7-9 and TRBJ1-2; 8 bases are shared with TRBD1. Germline assignment: CDR1 SEHNR and CDR2 FQNEAQ (reference sequence). The J segment lost 5 bases and the V segment lost 5 bases, leaving 7 bases of the junction unmatched. This CDR3 region has 14 residues. The CDR3 here is CASSERTGLYGYTF. CDR3 bases: TGTGCCAGCAGCGAAAGGACAGGGCTTTATGGCTACACCTTC. The full variable domain, with the rest looked up from reference TRBV7-9 and TRBJ1-2, is DTGVSQNPRHKITKRGQNVTFRCDPISEHNRLYWYRQTLGQGPEFLTYFQNEAQLEKSRLLSDRFSAERPKGSFSTLEIQRTEQGDSAMYLCASSERTGLYGYTFGSGTRLTVV.

The gene calls are TRBV6-4 and TRBJ1-5; D is uncertain. Trimming pared 0 bases from V and 4 bases from J, leaving 10 bases between. The CDR3 runs 15 residues. Per the germline V gene, CDR1 is MRHNA and CDR2 is SNTAGT. CDR3 amino acids: CASSDSRSANQPQHF. Here the CDR3 DNA reads TGTGCCAGCAGTGACTCGAGGTCAGCAAATCAGCCCCAGCATTTT.

The chain has TRBV19 and TRBJ1-5, with D unclear. This CDR3 is built from 14 residues. V gave up 1 base and J gave up 7 bases, with 11 bases separating them. Germline-derived CDR1 and CDR2 are LNHDA and SQIVND (reference sequence). The CDR3 sequence: CASSIARGGQPQHF. CDR3 in DNA: TGTGCCAGTAGTATAGCACGGGGAGGCCAGCCCCAGCATTTT.

The chain employs TRBV7-2 and TRBJ2-5; 8 bases are shared with TRBD2. The ends lost 6 bases at V and 5 bases at J; junction bases unmatched: 5. CDR3 size: 13 residues. Germline values: CDR1 SGHTA, CDR2 FQGNSA. Here the CDR3 DNA reads TGTGCCAGCAGGCGGGGGGCCGTGGAGACCCAGTACTTC. Protein: CASRRGAVETQYF.

This clone was picked up one time. The chain carries TRBV6-5 and TRBJ1-3, with D hard to call. The CDR3 consists of 15 residues. V was trimmed by 6 bases and J by 0 bases, leaving 12 bases between them. Germline V gene sequence: CDR1 MNHEY, CDR2 SVGAGI. This chain's CDR3 is CASSPRGGSGNTIYF. The DNA of the CDR3 is TGTGCCAGCAGCCCCCGAGGTGGCTCTGGAAACACCATATATTTT.

The chain has TRBV4-1 and TRBJ1-1, with D unresolved. The V and J ends lost 0 bases and 10 bases respectively, with 6 bases between them. Germline V gene lookup returns CDR1 MGHRA and CDR2 YSYEKL. CDR3 size: 11 residues. CDR3 bases: TGCGCCAGCAGCCAAGATTCGGGAGCTTTCTTT. Protein sequence: CASSQDSGAFF.

The rearrangement links TRBV9 to TRBJ2-3; TRBD2 aligns across 10 bases. This CDR3 contains 16 residues. CDR1 is SGDLS, CDR2 YYNGEE, per germline. V was clipped by 4 bases and J by 4 bases; unmatched bases: 9. The CDR3 loop reads CASSPSGGKGADTQYF. In DNA form, the CDR3 reads TGTGCCAGCAGCCCTAGCGGGGGTAAGGGGGCAGATACGCAGTATTTT. The variable domain in full, with the rest retrieved from reference TRBV9 and TRBJ2-3, is DSGVTQTPKHLITATGQRVTLRCSPRSGDLSVYWYQQSLDQGLQFLIQYYNGEERAKGNILERFSAQQFPDLHSELNLSSLELGDSALYFCASSPSGGKGADTQYFGPGTRLTVL.

The chain carries TRBV19 and TRBJ2-7; the match to TRBD1 covers 8 bases. Germline CDR1 reads LNHDA; CDR2 reads SQIVND (reference sequence). The CDR3 runs 14 residues. Trimming removed 4 bases from V and 1 base from J; junction bases left unmatched: 3. The chain's CDR3 is CASSKTGGSYEQYF. CDR3 sequence (DNA): TGTGCCAGTAGTAAAACAGGGGGGTCCTACGAGCAGTACTTC.

The rearrangement joins TRBV5-4 to TRBJ1-4, with 7 bases that match TRBD1. Trimming took 4 bases from V and 4 from J; bases not matched to a gene: 7. CDR1 is SGHNT and CDR2 is YYREEE in the germline V gene (reference sequence). The length of the CDR3 is 15 residues. CDR3 amino acids: CASSGSGQRNEKLFF. The CDR3 nucleotides are TGTGCCAGCAGCGGATCGGGACAGCGTAATGAAAAACTGTTTTTT.

This chain uses TRBV9 with TRBJ2-5, with D unclear. The ends were cut back, 0 bases at V and 7 bases at J, with 4 bases in the middle. Germline CDR1 and CDR2: SGDLS and YYNGEE. CDR3 length: 11 amino acids. DNA of the CDR3: TGTGCCAGCAGCGTAGGAGGGACCCAGTACTTC. This gives the protein CASSVGGTQYF.

This sequence joins TRBV2 and TRBJ2-3; TRBD2 aligns across 11 bases. The CDR3 extends over 18 amino acids. V was pared by 6 bases and J by 1 base, with 12 bases of the junction left unmatched. The germline CDR1 and CDR2 sequences are SNHLY and FYNNEI. This CDR3 is CASSFGGLAASRTDTQYF. The CDR3 DNA sequence: TGTGCCAGCAGCTTTGGGGGACTAGCGGCTTCCCGCACAGATACGCAGTATTTT. The complete variable domain, with remaining parts taken from reference TRBV2 and TRBJ2-3, reads EPEVTQTPSHQVTQMGQEVILRCVPISNHLYFYWYRQILGQKVEFLVSFYNNEISEKSEIFDDQFSVERPDGSNFTLKIRSTKLEDSAMYFCASSFGGLAASRTDTQYFGPGTRLTVL.

The chain combines TRBV4-1 with TRBJ2-4, with D possibly being TRBD2 (5 bases). Trimming cost V 1 base and J 1 base, with 14 bases left between them. Germline V gene lookup returns CDR1 MGHRA and CDR2 YSYEKL. CDR3 length: 17 residues. CDR3 protein: CASSQGPQRVAKNIQYF. The CDR3 bases are TGCGCCAGCAGCCAAGGGCCCCAGAGGGTGGCCAAAAACATTCAGTACTTC.

The chain uses TRBV4-1 and TRBJ2-2, with 9 positions matching TRBD2. Trimming at V came to 3 bases and at J to 0 bases, leaving 5 bases not matched to a gene. Germline V gene sequence: CDR1 MGHRA, CDR2 YSYEKL. There are 17 residues in the CDR3. The CDR3 protein is CASSHRGGGANTGELFF. CDR3 DNA sequence: TGCGCCAGCAGCCATCGCGGCGGGGGGGCGAACACCGGGGAGCTGTTTTTT.

The chain links TRBV5-6 to TRBJ1-2, with 9 nucleotides matching TRBD1. Per germline, CDR1 SGHDT and CDR2 YYEEEE. The CDR3 is 14 residues long. Losses at the gene ends were 4 bases for V and 5 bases for J; bases not matched to a gene: 6. This CDR3 reads CASSLGQGGYGYTF. The CDR3 bases are TGTGCCAGCAGCCTGGGACAGGGAGGTTATGGCTACACCTTC.

This clone was found a few times. The genes are TRBV10-3 and TRBJ1-4; maybe TRBD1 (6 bases). This CDR3 contains 12 residues. The germline gives CDR1 ENHRY, CDR2 SYGVKD. Between the trimmed V and J ends, which lost 4 bases and 15 bases, there was a span of 15 bases. The CDR3 bases are TGTGCCATCAGTGGTTCAGGGGAGCCAATGTTTTTT. Amino acids: CAISGSGEPMFF.

The chain links TRBV2 to TRBJ1-1; 10 bases line up with TRBD1. V gave up 3 bases and J gave up 1 base; unmatched junction bases: 5. Germline assignment: CDR1 SNHLY and CDR2 FYNNEI. The CDR3 has 16 amino acids. CDR3 DNA sequence: TGTGCCAGCAGTGATGGGGACAGGGGTGCGAACACTGAAGCTTTCTTT. This sequence encodes CASSDGDRGANTEAFF. Looking up the rest from reference TRBV2 and TRBJ1-1 gives the full variable domain: EPEVTQTPSHQVTQMGQEVILRCVPISNHLYFYWYRQILGQKVEFLVSFYNNEISEKSEIFDDQFSVERPDGSNFTLKIRSTKLEDSAMYFCASSDGDRGANTEAFFGQGTRLTVV.

This chain uses TRBV15 with TRBJ1-5; 8 nucleotides agree with TRBD1. The CDR3 contains 15 residues. Germline CDR1 and CDR2: LNHNV and YYDKDF (reference sequence). J was trimmed by 6 bases and V by 2 bases; bases with no gene match: 6. CDR3 protein: CATSRSGQGGQPQHF. Here the CDR3 DNA reads TGTGCCACCAGCAGATCAGGACAGGGTGGTCAGCCCCAGCATTTT.

The V gene is TRBV10-3, the J gene TRBJ1-3; D unclear. This CDR3 is built from 15 residues. Per germline, CDR1 ENHRY and CDR2 SYGVKD. Trimming cost V 0 bases and J 0 bases, with 6 bases left between them. The CDR3: CAISESSVSGNTIYF. CDR3 nucleotide sequence: TGTGCCATCAGTGAGTCGTCAGTCTCTGGAAACACCATATATTTT.

This clone was counted once. This sequence joins TRBV2 and TRBJ2-7, with D possibly TRBD1 on 6 matching bases. Deletions cut 5 bases from V and 3 bases from J, with 11 bases between. The CDR3 is 13 residues long. Germline CDR1 SNHLY, CDR2 FYNNEI. The CDR3 DNA follows: TGTGCCAGCAGTAAACAGGGTATCTACGAGCAGTACTTC. Translation gives CASSKQGIYEQYF.

This rearrangement joins TRBV18 to TRBJ2-3, with D possibly TRBD1 on 7 matching bases. Germline V gene sequence: CDR1 KGHSH, CDR2 LQKENI. CDR3 size: 15 residues. V shed 8 bases and J shed 7 bases, with 22 bases lying between them. Written as DNA, the CDR3 is TGTGCCAGCCCTCGCGGAGGGGGCGACTTAAATACGCAGTATTTT. Protein product: CASPRGGGDLNTQYF.

This chain joins TRBV4-1 and TRBJ1-5; 8 bases fit TRBD1. Trimming cost V 5 bases and J 0 bases; bases outside gene matches: 9. This CDR3 has 17 amino acids. Germline V lookup: CDR1 MGHRA, CDR2 YSYEKL. The CDR3 loop is CASSVGQGGTSNQPQHF. Here the CDR3 DNA reads TGCGCCAGCAGCGTCGGACAGGGAGGGACTAGCAATCAGCCCCAGCATTTT.

The J gene is TRBJ2-7, the V gene TRBV7-9; 9 bases fit TRBD1. The CDR3 is 16 amino acids. Germline V gene sequence: CDR1 SEHNR, CDR2 FQNEAQ (reference sequence). With V trimmed by 5 bases and J by 2 bases, 10 bases remained unmatched. The CDR3 region is CASSAPPGQGPYEQYF. In nucleotides, the CDR3 is TGTGCCAGCAGCGCCCCTCCCGGACAGGGGCCCTACGAGCAGTACTTC.

Of note for this clone: The same CDR3 also results from other DNA sequences found in this sample. The chain carries TRBV9 and TRBJ1-5; D ambiguous. CDR3 size: 14 residues. Trimming took 0 bases from V and 1 from J, leaving 5 bases between them. CDR1 and CDR2 from the germline V gene are SGDLS and YYNGEE. In DNA form, the CDR3 reads TGTGCCAGCAGCGTAGGAGGGAGCAATCAGCCCCAGCATTTT. Protein: CASSVGGSNQPQHF. The full variable domain, with the rest looked up from reference TRBV9 and TRBJ1-5, is DSGVTQTPKHLITATGQRVTLRCSPRSGDLSVYWYQQSLDQGLQFLIQYYNGEERAKGNILERFSAQQFPDLHSELNLSSLELGDSALYFCASSVGGSNQPQHFGDGTRLSIL.